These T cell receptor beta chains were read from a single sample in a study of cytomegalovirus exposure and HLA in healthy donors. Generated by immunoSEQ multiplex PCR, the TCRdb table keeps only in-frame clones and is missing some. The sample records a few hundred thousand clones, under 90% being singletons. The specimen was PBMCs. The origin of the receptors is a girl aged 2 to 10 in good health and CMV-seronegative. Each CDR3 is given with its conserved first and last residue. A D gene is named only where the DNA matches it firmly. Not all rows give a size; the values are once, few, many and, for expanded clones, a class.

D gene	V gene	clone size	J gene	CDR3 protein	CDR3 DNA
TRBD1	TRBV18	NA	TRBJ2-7	CASSPGQGLYEQYF	TGTGCCAGCTCACCGGGACAGGGATTGTACGAGCAGTACTTC
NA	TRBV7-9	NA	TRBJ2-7	CASRPQGLSYEQYF	TGTGCCAGCAGACCTCAGGGCCTCTCCTACGAGCAGTACTTC
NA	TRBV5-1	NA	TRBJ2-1	CASSLGFGSNRNEQFF	TGCGCCAGCAGCTTGGGTTTCGGGAGCAATCGAAATGAGCAGTTCTTC
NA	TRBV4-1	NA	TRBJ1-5	CASSQIGLREPQHF	TGCGCCAGCAGCCAAATCGGACTCAGAGAGCCCCAGCATTTT
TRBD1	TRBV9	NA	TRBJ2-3	CASSTGTGRATDTQYF	TGTGCCAGCAGCACTGGGACAGGGAGGGCCACAGATACGCAGTATTTT
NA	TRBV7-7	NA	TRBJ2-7	CASSSLSYEQYF	TGTGCCAGCAGCTCCCTCTCCTACGAGCAGTACTTC
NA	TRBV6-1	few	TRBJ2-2	CASSVEGAGELFF	TGTGCCAGCAGTGTAGAGGGGGCCGGGGAGCTGTTTTTT
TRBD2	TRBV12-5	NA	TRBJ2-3	CASASGLARDTQYF	TGTGCTAGTGCCTCGGGACTAGCGCGGGATACGCAGTATTTT
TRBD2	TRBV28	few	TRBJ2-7	CASSFRDYSSYEQYF	TGTGCCAGCAGTTTCAGGGACTACTCATCTTACGAGCAGTACTTC
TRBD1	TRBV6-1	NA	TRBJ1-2	CAINGGQGAFGYTF	TGTGCCATTAACGGAGGACAGGGGGCGTTCGGCTACACCTTC
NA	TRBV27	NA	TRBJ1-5	CASSDYRGMQPQHF	TGTGCCAGCAGTGACTATCGAGGGATGCAGCCCCAGCATTTT
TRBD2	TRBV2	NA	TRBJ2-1	CARAVAGSYYNEQFF	TGTGCCCGCGCTGTAGCGGGTTCTTACTACAATGAGCAGTTCTTC
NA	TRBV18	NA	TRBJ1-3	CASSPPQGYTIYF	TGTGCCAGCTCACCACCCCAGGGTTACACCATATATTTT
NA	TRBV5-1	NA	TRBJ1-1	CASMRRVNTEAFF	TGCGCCAGCATGAGAAGAGTGAACACTGAAGCTTTCTTT
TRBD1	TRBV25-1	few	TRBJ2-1	CASSKSRQGARNEQFF	TGTGCCAGCAGTAAATCCCGACAGGGGGCGCGCAATGAGCAGTTCTTC
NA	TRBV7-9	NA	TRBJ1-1	CSSSFLEAFF	TGTTCCAGCAGCTTCCTTGAAGCTTTCTTT
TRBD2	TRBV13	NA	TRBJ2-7	CASSFLGGIGYEQYF	TGTGCCAGCAGCTTCCTGGGGGGGATCGGCTACGAGCAGTACTTC
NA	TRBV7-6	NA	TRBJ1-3	CASSFTFEASGNTIYF	TGTGCCAGCAGCTTCACGTTCGAGGCCTCTGGAAACACCATATATTTT
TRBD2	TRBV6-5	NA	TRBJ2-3	CASSYGGGSTDTQYF	TGTGCCAGCAGTTACGGCGGGGGTAGCACAGATACGCAGTATTTT
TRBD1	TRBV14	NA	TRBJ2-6	CASSPLTGSYSGANVLTF	TGTGCCAGCAGCCCTCTGACAGGGTCCTACTCTGGGGCCAACGTCCTGACTTTC